Below are 27 T cell receptor beta chains sequenced from a single sample in a study of T cells after yellow fever vaccination. Each CDR3 protein gets one entry after TCRdb re-called the 5' RACE reads with MiXCR. This table holds a few hundred thousand distinct CDR3 sequences, about an eighth found once. The sequences come from CD4+ T cells sorted from PBMCs, collected 15 days after the yellow fever booster vaccination. The receptors come from a man between 18 and 35 years old who received the YFV17D yellow fever vaccine.

The chain joins TRBV5-4 to TRBJ2-1, with a tentative D call TRBD2 (6 bases). Per the germline V gene, CDR1 is SGHNT and CDR2 is YYREEE (reference sequence). This CDR3 is 15 amino acids long. V gave up 5 bases and J gave up 6 bases, with 18 bases separating them. Here the CDR3 reads CASRNTGTRINEQFF. In nucleotides, the CDR3 is TGTGCCAGCAGGAATACCGGGACTCGGATCAATGAGCAGTTCTTC. The full variable domain, completed using reference TRBV5-4 and TRBJ2-1, is ETGVTQSPTHLIKTRGQQVTLRCSSQSGHNTVSWYQQALGQGPQFIFQYYREEENGRGNFPPRFSGLQFPNYSSELNVNALELDDSALYLCASRNTGTRINEQFFGPGTRLTVL.

V gene TRBV6-5 combines with J gene TRBJ1-1; TRBD1 agrees at 10 bases. The junction had 7 bases not matched to a gene; V was cut back by 4 bases and J by 5 bases. This CDR3 contains 15 residues. Looked up from germline, CDR1 is MNHEY and CDR2 is SVGAGI. CDR3 protein: CASSLKPGQGTEAFF. The CDR3 nucleotides read TGTGCCAGCAGTTTAAAACCGGGACAGGGGACTGAAGCTTTCTTT.

The genes are TRBV9 and TRBJ2-1; the match to TRBD2 covers 10 bases. The CDR3 contains 17 residues. Germline CDR1 is SGDLS and CDR2 is YYNGEE. Trimming cost V 0 bases and J 9 bases; bases outside gene matches: 12. In DNA, the CDR3 is TGTGCCAGCAGCGTAGGGGCCGGAACTAGCGGGGTCAGTGAGCAGTTCTTC. Amino acids: CASSVGAGTSGVSEQFF.

In this sample, this clonotype turned up a few times. V and J are TRBV3-1 and TRBJ1-3; possibly TRBD1 for D (5 bases). The length of the CDR3 is 15 residues. Germline CDR1 is LGHDT and CDR2 is YNNKEL (reference sequence). Trimming shortened V by 4 bases and J by 4 bases, and 14 bases separated the two germline ends. The chain's CDR3 is CASSLPQGSGNTIYF. The CDR3 DNA follows: TGTGCCAGCAGCCTGCCTCAGGGTTCAGGAAACACCATATATTTT.

This clonotype turned up a few times. The chain carries TRBV12-3 or TRBV12-4 and TRBJ2-1; 9 bases fit TRBD2. This CDR3 comprises 17 residues. V was pared by 5 bases and J by 7 bases, with 15 bases of the junction left unmatched. For the CDR3, the DNA is TGTGCCAGCAGTCCGCCATGGCGGGGGGGCGGGATTAATGAGCAGTTCTTC. Amino acid sequence: CASSPPWRGGGINEQFF.

The gene calls are TRBV4-1 and TRBJ1-3, with no clear D. This CDR3 has 14 residues. Trimming shortened V by 0 bases and J by 4 bases, and 7 bases separated the two germline ends. The germline V gene has CDR1 MGHRA and CDR2 YSYEKL. The CDR3 is CASSQDPGGNTIYF. As DNA, the CDR3 is TGCGCCAGCAGCCAAGATCCTGGGGGAAACACCATATATTTT.

This clonotype was seen more than once but under ten times. This chain uses TRBV2 with TRBJ2-1; 10 positions match TRBD1. V shed 7 bases, J shed 9 bases, and the junction held 6 bases outside the gene matches. The CDR3 loop spans 13 amino acids. Germline-derived CDR1 and CDR2 are SNHLY and FYNNEI. CDR3 sequence reads: CASMGQGSGEQFF. CDR3 nucleotides: TGTGCCAGCATGGGACAGGGGTCGGGTGAGCAGTTCTTC.

This clonotype was detected many times. This chain joins TRBV15 and TRBJ1-2, with D hard to call. The CDR3 is 14 amino acids. The ends were cut back, 0 bases at V and 5 bases at J, with 10 bases in the middle. In germline, CDR1 is LNHNV, CDR2 YYDKDF (reference sequence). Here the CDR3 DNA reads TGTGCCACCAGCAGAGATAGTGCGGCATATGGCTACACCTTC. It translates to CATSRDSAAYGYTF. The full variable domain, rest sourced from reference TRBV15 and TRBJ1-2, is DAMVIQNPRYQVTQFGKPVTLSCSQTLNHNVMYWYQQKSSQAPKLLFHYYDKDFNNEADTPDNFQSRRPNTSFCFLDIRSPGLGDTAMYLCATSRDSAAYGYTFGSGTRLTVV.

This rearrangement joins TRBV4-1 to TRBJ2-7; D unresolved. The CDR3 covers 15 residues. Trimming removed 1 base at V and 0 bases at J, with 10 bases between. Per the germline V gene, CDR1 is MGHRA and CDR2 is YSYEKL. The CDR3 is CASSQGSSASYEQYF. Here the CDR3 DNA reads TGCGCCAGCAGCCAAGGGTCGTCGGCCTCCTACGAGCAGTACTTC.

The rearrangement links TRBV5-6 to TRBJ2-1; 9 nucleotides match TRBD1. CDR1 is SGHDT, CDR2 YYEEEE, per germline. The CDR3 runs 16 residues. With V trimmed by 3 bases and J by 2 bases, 6 bases remained unmatched. CDR3 DNA sequence: TGTGCCAGCAGCTGGGGGGGACAGGGACCCTACAATGAGCAGTTCTTC. Its translation: CASSWGGQGPYNEQFF.

The chain has TRBV18 and TRBJ1-5; D possibly corresponds to TRBD1 (5 bases). The CDR3 sequence is 15 residues long. Trimming pared 3 bases from V and 5 bases from J, leaving 14 bases between. The germline V gene encodes CDR1 KGHSH and CDR2 LQKENI. The CDR3 DNA reads TGTGCCAGCTCACCGGAAACAGGAGTCGATCAGCCCCAGCATTTT. Amino acid sequence: CASSPETGVDQPQHF. The entire variable domain, with the rest obtained from reference TRBV18 and TRBJ1-5, is as follows: NAGVMQNPRHLVRRRGQEARLRCSPMKGHSHVYWYRQLPEEGLKFMVYLQKENIIDESGMPKERFSAEFPKEGPSILRIQQVVRGDSAAYFCASSPETGVDQPQHFGDGTRLSIL.

This chain joins TRBV20-1 and TRBJ1-6; TRBD1 might be the D (6 bases). This CDR3 spans 13 amino acids. The germline V gene has CDR1 DFQATT and CDR2 SNEGSKA (reference sequence). Trimming removed 4 bases at V and 9 bases at J, with 13 bases between. The CDR3 here is CSAKDRAGSPLHF. The CDR3 DNA is TGCAGTGCTAAGGACAGAGCGGGTTCACCCCTCCACTTT.

In its sample, this clonotype was seen a few times. V usage is TRBV12-3 or TRBV12-4 and J usage is TRBJ2-7; 9 positions agree with TRBD2. V dropped 7 bases and J dropped 4; count of bases not matched to a gene: 8. This CDR3 is 14 amino acids long. In DNA, the CDR3 is TGTGCCAGCACCTTTAGCGGGGGTTTTTACGAGCAGTACTTC. Amino acid sequence: CASTFSGGFYEQYF.

This clonotype was recorded many times. V and J are TRBV2 and TRBJ2-3; 8 bases map to TRBD1. V trimming: 5 bases; J trimming: 4 bases; junction bases outside the gene matches: 5. From germline, CDR1 is SNHLY and CDR2 FYNNEI. There are 14 residues in the CDR3. The CDR3 loop reads CASSRDRGPDTQYF. The CDR3 nucleotides are TGTGCCAGCAGTCGAGACAGGGGACCAGATACGCAGTATTTT. Drawing the rest from reference TRBV2 and TRBJ2-3, the complete variable domain is EPEVTQTPSHQVTQMGQEVILRCVPISNHLYFYWYRQILGQKVEFLVSFYNNEISEKSEIFDDQFSVERPDGSNFTLKIRSTKLEDSAMYFCASSRDRGPDTQYFGPGTRLTVL.

The gene calls are TRBV20-1 and TRBJ2-4; D remains unclear. The CDR3 extends over 14 amino acids. Germline loops: CDR1 DFQATT, CDR2 SNEGSKA (reference sequence). V was pared by 4 bases and J by 0 bases, with 10 bases between. The CDR3 nucleotides read TGCAGTGCTATAGGGAACGTAGCCAAAAACATTCAGTACTTC. This codes for CSAIGNVAKNIQYF.

The chain has TRBV3-1 and TRBJ2-6, with D possibly TRBD2 on 5 matching bases. There are 15 residues in the CDR3. The V gene lost 9 bases and the J gene lost 0 bases, with 12 bases spanning the gap. Germline values: CDR1 LGHDT, CDR2 YNNKEL (reference sequence). CDR3 sequence: CASHTADSGANVLTF. The CDR3 DNA sequence: TGTGCCAGTCACACAGCGGACTCTGGGGCCAACGTCCTGACTTTC.

This clonotype was seen many times. This chain connects TRBV7-8 to TRBJ1-5, with D hard to call. Between the trimmed V and J ends, which lost 1 base and 5 bases, there was a span of 6 bases. There are 13 residues in the CDR3. The germline gives CDR1 SGHVS, CDR2 FQNEAQ. This chain's CDR3 is CASSLDRYQPQHF. For the CDR3, the DNA is TGTGCCAGCAGCTTAGACCGATATCAGCCCCAGCATTTT.

CDR3 loop: CASSFFSDRGPRETQYF. The CDR3 nucleotides read TGCGCCAGCAGCTTTTTCTCGGACAGGGGGCCTCGGGAGACCCAGTACTTC. V and J are TRBV5-1 and TRBJ2-5, with TRBD1 matching over 11 bases. The V gene's germline CDR1 is SGHRS and CDR2 YFSETQ. The CDR3 has 17 residues. V was clipped by 2 bases and J by 5 bases; unmatched bases: 11.

As DNA, the CDR3 is TGTGCCAGCAGCTTATGGACTAGCGGGGGGCGCCCACATACGCAGTATTTT. This encodes CASSLWTSGGRPHTQYF. The chain recombines TRBV7-2 with TRBJ2-3; 14 bases match TRBD2. This CDR3 region has 17 residues. V dropped 2 bases and J dropped 7; count of bases not matched to a gene: 8. The germline CDR1 and CDR2 sequences are SGHTA and FQGNSA.

This clonotype has a handful of counts. The chain employs TRBV6-5 and TRBJ2-1; a weak D match, TRBD1 (5 bases). V was cut by 7 bases and J by 7 bases, with 17 bases left in between. Germline V gene data show CDR1 as MNHEY and CDR2 as SVGAGI. This CDR3 comprises 14 residues. In DNA, the CDR3 is TGTGCCAGCACGTGGATGGAAGGGGATAATGAGCAGTTCTTC. The encoded protein is CASTWMEGDNEQFF.

The chain uses TRBV20-1 and TRBJ2-1, with 8 bases that match TRBD2. Germline V lookup: CDR1 DFQATT, CDR2 SNEGSKA (reference sequence). Trimming at V came to 2 bases and at J to 8 bases, leaving 2 bases not matched to a gene. The CDR3 consists of 12 residues. In nucleotides, the CDR3 is TGCAGTGCTAGATTAGCGGGACATGAGCAGTTCTTC. Translating it yields CSARLAGHEQFF.

This clonotype has more than one count but fewer than ten. V usage is TRBV3-1 and J usage is TRBJ2-1; D not certain. CDR1 and CDR2 from the germline V gene are LGHDT and YNNKEL (reference sequence). Trimming removed 5 bases from V and 0 bases from J, with 5 bases in between. The CDR3 contains 13 residues. The CDR3 here is CASSRFSYNEQFF. DNA for the CDR3: TGTGCCAGCAGCAGGTTCTCCTACAATGAGCAGTTCTTC.

The sample holds a few counts of this clonotype. The chain recombines TRBV5-1 with TRBJ1-1, with 11 bases matching TRBD1. With 3 bases clipped from V and 8 bases from J, the junction kept 9 bases outside the gene matches. Per germline, CDR1 SGHRS and CDR2 YFSETQ. There are 15 residues in the CDR3. The CDR3 DNA follows: TGCGCCAGCAGCTGGTCCGGGACAGGGGGGAGCGAAGCTTTCTTT. Translated: CASSWSGTGGSEAFF.

This clonotype was observed a few times. This rearrangement joins TRBV3-1 to TRBJ1-5; D uncertain. CDR3 length: 13 residues. V lost 4 bases to trimming and J lost 6 bases, with 10 bases between them. Germline V gives CDR1 LGHDT, CDR2 YNNKEL (reference sequence). The CDR3 region has the DNA TGTGCCAGCAGCCGCGAAACGGGTCAGCCCCAGCATTTT. Translated: CASSRETGQPQHF.

This clonotype was counted many times. This chain links TRBV7-8 with TRBJ2-4; no firm D call. The V gene lost 1 base and the J gene lost 1 base, with 11 bases spanning the gap. The V gene's germline CDR1 is SGHVS and CDR2 FQNEAQ. This CDR3 region has 16 residues. CDR3: CASSLEGNPAKNIQYF. As DNA, the CDR3 is TGTGCCAGCAGCTTAGAAGGGAATCCGGCCAAAAACATTCAGTACTTC.

The chain is built from TRBV2 and TRBJ1-6, with D unclear. This CDR3 comprises 14 residues. The V gene's germline CDR1 is SNHLY and CDR2 FYNNEI. The V end was cut by 3 bases, the J end by 8 bases, with 11 bases between. The CDR3 region has the DNA TGTGCCAGCAGTGATGGGCAGGTTTATTCACCCCTCCACTTT. Protein product: CASSDGQVYSPLHF.

This clonotype was seen a few times. The chain couples TRBV27 to TRBJ2-7; 13 bases line up with TRBD2. The length of the CDR3 is 14 residues. The germline gives CDR1 MNHEY, CDR2 SMNVEV (reference sequence). V shed 5 bases, J shed 4 bases, and the junction held 2 bases outside the gene matches. CDR3 in amino acids: CASSRGLAGYEQYV. As DNA, the CDR3 is TGTGCCAGCAGTCGGGGACTAGCGGGGTACGAGCAGTACGTC.